Listed below are T cell receptor beta chains from one sample, sequenced in a study of blood T cell repertoires in COVID-19. Some clones are missing from TCRdb's copy, which holds only in-frame ones; the method was immunoSEQ multiplex PCR. Of 85,000 to 110,000 clones in the sample, approximately 89% were seen once. Sequencing was done on a sample of peripheral blood. The receptors stem from an elderly woman in a cohort sampled during active COVID-19. The CDR3 runs from the conserved cysteine through the conserved F or W. A D gene is named only where the DNA matches it firmly. Size is stated for part of the rows, as once, few or many counts, or as a class when the clone is expanded.

size: .
V: TRBV6-5
D: .
J: TRBJ1-4
DNA: TGTGCCAGTCGTGGAGCTCCGGAAAAACTGTTTTTT
CDR3: CASRGAPEKLFF

size: .
V: TRBV5-4
D: .
J: TRBJ2-3
DNA: TGTGCCAGTAAGAAGTGGGAGGCAACTAGCACAGATACGCAGTATTTT
CDR3: CASKKWEATSTDTQYF

size: .
V: TRBV6-6
D: TRBD2
J: TRBJ2-1
DNA: TGTGCCAGCAGTGAGCTAGCGGGGGGAAACAATGAGCAGTTCTTC
CDR3: CASSELAGGNNEQFF

size: .
V: TRBV6-6
D: TRBD1
J: TRBJ1-2
DNA: TGTGCCAGCAGTCCACAGGGGAACTATGGCTACACCTTC
CDR3: CASSPQGNYGYTF

size: .
V: TRBV27
D: TRBD1
J: TRBJ1-4
DNA: TGTGCCAGCAGTAGGACAGGGAGAGGCACTAATGAAAAACTGTTTTTT
CDR3: CASSRTGRGTNEKLFF

size: .
V: TRBV5-6
D: TRBD1
J: TRBJ2-7
DNA: TGTGCCAGCAGCGTACCACCGACAGGGGGAGTGTACGAGCAGTACTTC
CDR3: CASSVPPTGGVYEQYF

size: once
V: TRBV6-5
D: TRBD1
J: TRBJ1-4
DNA: TGTGCCAGCAGAGAGGGACAGGGGATGGTAAAACTGTTTTTT
CDR3: CASREGQGMVKLFF

size: .
V: TRBV5-1
D: .
J: TRBJ1-1
DNA: TGCGCCAGCAGCTGGACCCGGACAGAGACGAACACTGAAGCTTTCTTT
CDR3: CASSWTRTETNTEAFF

size: .
V: TRBV21-1
D: .
J: TRBJ1-4
DNA: TGTGCCAGCAGCCCCCGAACGGGGACAAGGTCCGGAAATGAAAAACTGTTTTTT
CDR3: CASSPRTGTRSGNEKLFF

size: .
V: TRBV3-1/TRBV3-2
D: .
J: TRBJ1-2
DNA: TGTGCCAGCAGCCGAGGACAGACCTATGGCTACACCTTC
CDR3: CASSRGQTYGYTF

size: .
V: TRBV29-1
D: .
J: TRBJ1-2
DNA: TGCAGCGTTGAAGAGAGGGTTCTAAGCTATGGCTACACCTTC
CDR3: CSVEERVLSYGYTF

size: .
V: TRBV25-1
D: .
J: TRBJ1-6
DNA: TGTGCCAGCAGTGAACTACCAGGGAATCGGTCACCCCTCCACTTT
CDR3: CASSELPGNRSPLHF

size: .
V: TRBV10-3
D: TRBD1
J: TRBJ1-5
DNA: TGTGCCATCAGTGGGACAGGGGGCAATCAGCCCCAGCATTTT
CDR3: CAISGTGGNQPQHF

size: .
V: TRBV5-1
D: TRBD2
J: TRBJ2-1
DNA: TGCGCCAGCAGAAGGGTAGCGGGATCCTACAATGAGCAGTTCTTC
CDR3: CASRRVAGSYNEQFF

size: .
V: TRBV28
D: TRBD1
J: TRBJ2-7
DNA: TGTGCCAGCAGAAGTCCCGGGACAGGGGGGTACGAGCAGTACTTC
CDR3: CASRSPGTGGYEQYF

size: .
V: TRBV2
D: .
J: TRBJ2-5
DNA: TGTGCCAGCAGTCAGGGGTTAAGAGAGACCCAGTACTTC
CDR3: CASSQGLRETQYF

size: .
V: TRBV19
D: TRBD1
J: TRBJ2-1
DNA: TGTGCCAGTAGTATAGATTATAGGACAGGGGGAAACAATGAGCAGTTCTTC
CDR3: CASSIDYRTGGNNEQFF

size: .
V: TRBV29-1
D: .
J: TRBJ1-2
DNA: TGCAGCGCCCAAGATGGGGGGGTCGACACCTTC
CDR3: CSAQDGGVDTF

size: .
V: TRBV3-1/TRBV3-2
D: .
J: TRBJ1-1
DNA: TGTGCCAGCAGCCAGTCGGACAAAAACACTGAAGCTTTCTTT
CDR3: CASSQSDKNTEAFF

size: .
V: TRBV5-6
D: .
J: TRBJ2-3
DNA: TGTGCCAGCAGCCCGGTTCGCACAGATACGCAGTATTTT
CDR3: CASSPVRTDTQYF

size: .
V: TRBV5-4
D: .
J: TRBJ2-1
DNA: TGTGCCAGCAGCTTGGCCGGGAATTACAATGAGCAGTTCTTC
CDR3: CASSLAGNYNEQFF

size: .
V: TRBV5-1
D: TRBD1
J: TRBJ2-7
DNA: TGCGCCAGCAGCTCACCCGGGACAGGGGGGGAAAAGCAGTACTTC
CDR3: CASSSPGTGGEKQYF

size: .
V: TRBV10-3
D: TRBD2
J: TRBJ2-7
DNA: TGTGCCATCAGTGAGGTAGCGGGTTCTAGCTCCTACGAGCAGTACTTC
CDR3: CAISEVAGSSSYEQYF

size: .
V: TRBV3-1/TRBV3-2
D: TRBD2
J: TRBJ2-1
DNA: TGTGCCAGCAGCCAATCCGGGACTAGCGGGAGAGGGGTCGGCCATGAGCAGTTCTTC
CDR3: CASSQSGTSGRGVGHEQFF

size: .
V: TRBV7-9
D: .
J: TRBJ1-1
DNA: TGTGCCAGCACCAAACAGGGCGGCGCAGCTTTCTTT
CDR3: CASTKQGGAAFF

size: .
V: TRBV3-1/TRBV3-2
D: .
J: TRBJ1-2
DNA: TGTGCCAGCAGCCTTCGTGAGGGAGATGGCTACACCTTC
CDR3: CASSLREGDGYTF

size: once
V: TRBV13
D: TRBD2
J: TRBJ2-7
DNA: TGTGCCAGCAGCTTAGGTTACACTAGCGACGAGCAGTACTTC
CDR3: CASSLGYTSDEQYF

size: .
V: TRBV7-2
D: .
J: TRBJ2-5
DNA: TGTGCCAGCAGCTTAGGGGCGGGATACCAAGAGACCCAGTACTTC
CDR3: CASSLGAGYQETQYF

size: .
V: TRBV28
D: .
J: TRBJ1-5
DNA: TGTGCCAGCAGGGAGCAGGGCGGTCGTCAGCCCCAGCATTTT
CDR3: CASREQGGRQPQHF

size: .
V: TRBV7-8
D: .
J: TRBJ1-2
DNA: TGTGCCAGCAGGGCCGCAGGGTCCCTATTTTATGGCTACACCTTC
CDR3: CASRAAGSLFYGYTF

size: once
V: TRBV5-1
D: .
J: TRBJ2-7
DNA: TGCGCCAGCAGCTTGGACACTGGGGCACTCGGCTACGAGCAGTACTTC
CDR3: CASSLDTGALGYEQYF

size: .
V: TRBV29-1
D: .
J: TRBJ2-6
DNA: TGCAGCGTTGTTTGGCTGTACTCTGGGGCCAACGTCCTGACTTTC
CDR3: CSVVWLYSGANVLTF

size: .
V: TRBV6-5
D: .
J: TRBJ1-3
DNA: TGTGCCAGCAGGGAGACTGGCTCTGGAAACACCATATATTTT
CDR3: CASRETGSGNTIYF

size: .
V: TRBV4-1
D: .
J: TRBJ1-2
DNA: TGCGCCAGCAGCCAAGCGGACGGAGGCCGCTATGGCTACACCTTC
CDR3: CASSQADGGRYGYTF

size: .
V: TRBV7-9
D: .
J: TRBJ2-7
DNA: TGTGCCAGCAGCTCGGTCGAGGGTGGCGAGCAGTACTTC
CDR3: CASSSVEGGEQYF

size: .
V: TRBV7-9
D: TRBD2
J: TRBJ2-1
DNA: TGTGCCAGCAGGACGGGACTAGCTTACAATGAGCAGTTCTTC
CDR3: CASRTGLAYNEQFF

size: .
V: TRBV3-1/TRBV3-2
D: TRBD2
J: TRBJ2-7
DNA: TGTGCCAGCAGCCAAGTAAATCTAGCGGGTTACGAGCAGTACTTC
CDR3: CASSQVNLAGYEQYF

size: .
V: TRBV28
D: .
J: TRBJ2-1
DNA: TGTGCCAGCAGCTTTAATGAGCAGTTCTTC
CDR3: CASSFNEQFF

size: .
V: TRBV3-1/TRBV3-2
D: TRBD1
J: TRBJ2-7
DNA: TGTGCCAGCAGCCAGACAGGGTCCTACGAGCAGTACTTC
CDR3: CASSQTGSYEQYF

size: once
V: TRBV5-5
D: .
J: TRBJ1-5
DNA: TGTGCCAGCAGCTTTCGTCTCGGGTCCAATCAGCCCCAGCATTTT
CDR3: CASSFRLGSNQPQHF

size: .
V: TRBV5-1
D: .
J: TRBJ1-5
DNA: TGCGCCAGCAGCTTGGGGGGGGGCAATCAGCCCCAGCATTTT
CDR3: CASSLGGGNQPQHF

size: .
V: TRBV7-7
D: .
J: TRBJ2-7
DNA: TGTGCTAGCAGCTTAGGACGGGAGCGGTACGAGCAGTACTTC
CDR3: CASSLGRERYEQYF

size: .
V: TRBV12-5
D: .
J: TRBJ2-1
DNA: TGTGCTAGTCGCCCAGGGGGGTCCCCCTACAATGAGCAGTTCTTC
CDR3: CASRPGGSPYNEQFF

size: .
V: TRBV11-2
D: .
J: TRBJ1-5
DNA: TGTGCCAGCAGCAGAAGAAGCGGTAGCAATCAGCCCCAGCATTTT
CDR3: CASSRRSGSNQPQHF

size: .
V: TRBV3-1/TRBV3-2
D: .
J: TRBJ2-7
DNA: TGTGCCAGCAGCCAAGATCCCGGCGAGCAGTACTTC
CDR3: CASSQDPGEQYF

size: .
V: TRBV6-6
D: .
J: TRBJ2-7
DNA: TGTGCCAGCAAAGACTCCGGTGGCTACGAGCAGTACTTC
CDR3: CASKDSGGYEQYF

size: .
V: TRBV3-1/TRBV3-2
D: TRBD1
J: TRBJ2-3
DNA: TGTGCCATCTCGGACAGGGGGGCCCAAGATACGCAGTATTTT
CDR3: CAISDRGAQDTQYF